These 24 T cell receptor beta chains were sequenced from one sample in a study of identical twins (TCRdb year 2016). Preparation of the library involved 5' RACE. The sequencing machine was an Illumina HiSeq 2000. TCRdb trimmed public reads at Q25 via fastp, called clones via MiXCR and kept in-frame beta chains. Every CDR3 protein is listed once, alongside the most common genes and DNA of its rows. The sample data list around 470,000 distinct CDR3 sequences, and approximately 15% of these were observed just once. The top ten hold roughly 0.5% of the sample. The same specimen was also included in a second study, on yellow fever vaccine responses in identical twins.

The sequenced material came from CD4+ T cells sorted from blood. The receptor source for this set is a woman under 30 in good health.

This clonotype was counted only a few times. The V and J genes are TRBV27 and TRBJ2-4; possibly TRBD2 for D (6 bases). The CDR3 is 17 residues long. Deletions cut 5 bases from V and 9 bases from J, with 26 bases between. Per germline, CDR1 MNHEY and CDR2 SMNVEV (reference sequence). The CDR3 region is CASSPTGVGTAAGIQYF. The DNA of the CDR3 is TGTGCCAGCAGTCCCACGGGGGTCGGGACGGCGGCGGGCATTCAGTACTTC.

The chain is built from TRBV25-1 and TRBJ2-1; 11 bases line up with TRBD2. The CDR3 extends over 14 amino acids. V trimming: 8 bases; J trimming: 3 bases; junction bases outside the gene matches: 3. The germline V gene has CDR1 MGHDK and CDR2 SYGVNS. This CDR3 is CASALAGGYNEQFF. CDR3 DNA sequence: TGTGCCAGCGCCCTAGCGGGAGGCTACAATGAGCAGTTCTTC.

This clonotype was observed a few times. This chain connects TRBV29-1 to TRBJ2-5, with D possibly matching TRBD2 (5 bases). Trimming cost V 7 bases and J 4 bases, with 7 bases left between them. This CDR3 comprises 10 residues. Germline-derived CDR1 and CDR2 are SQVTM and ANQGSEA. For the CDR3, the DNA is TGCAGCGCTGAGGGAGAGACCCAGTACTTC. Protein sequence: CSAEGETQYF.

V usage is TRBV20-1 and J usage is TRBJ2-5; D is undetermined. The CDR3 length is 11 residues. Germline V lookup: CDR1 DFQATT, CDR2 SNEGSKA (reference sequence). Trimming cost V 7 bases and J 4 bases, with 10 bases left between them. The CDR3 reads CSVLGRETQYF. The CDR3 DNA sequence: TGCAGTGTCTTAGGGCGAGAGACCCAGTACTTC.

In this sample, this clonotype turned up a few times. The chain recombines TRBV7-9 with TRBJ2-4; D might be TRBD2 (6 bases). V lost 5 bases and J 6 bases, leaving 20 bases between the germline ends. The germline V gene encodes CDR1 SEHNR and CDR2 FQNEAQ (reference sequence). This CDR3 has 16 amino acids. This CDR3 is CASSTLDILGGNIQYF. The CDR3 DNA reads as TGTGCCAGCAGCACCCTGGACATCCTGGGGGGAAACATTCAGTACTTC.

CDR3 protein: CASSEIGGSYEQYF. CDR3 bases: TGTGCCAGCAGTGAAATAGGGGGATCCTACGAGCAGTACTTC. This chain links TRBV2 with TRBJ2-7; D possibly corresponds to TRBD1 (6 bases). CDR3 length: 14 residues. Germline CDR1 is SNHLY and CDR2 is FYNNEI. Between the trimmed V and J ends, which lost 2 bases and 1 base, there was a span of 9 bases.

A remark on this clonotype: This may arise from a read error, as a much more abundant clone is one base away. Likely a read error: the CDR3 ends without its conserved phenylalanine or tryptophan. CDR3 sequence reads: CAISSGQLYTGELFL. The CDR3 bases are TGTGCCATCAGCTCCGGACAACTTTACACCGGGGAGCTGTTTTTA. The gene calls are TRBV10-3 and TRBJ2-2; possibly TRBD1 for D (5 bases). The CDR3 length is 15 residues. Trimming removed 6 bases from V and 3 bases from J, with 14 bases in between. Germline CDR1 ENHRY, CDR2 SYGVKD.

A few counts support this clonotype. This chain uses TRBV4-1 with TRBJ2-5; 15 bases line up with TRBD2. V trimming: 0 bases; J trimming: 4 bases; junction bases outside the gene matches: 3. Per germline, CDR1 MGHRA and CDR2 YSYEKL. The CDR3 spans 17 residues. The CDR3 coding sequence is TGCGCCAGCAGCCAAGAGGGACTAGCGGGAGGAGGAGAGACCCAGTACTTC. This sequence encodes CASSQEGLAGGGETQYF.

This clonotype was observed a handful of times. The rearrangement links TRBV15 to TRBJ1-5; D not certain. The CDR3 extends over 13 amino acids. CDR1 is LNHNV, CDR2 YYDKDF, per germline (reference sequence). Trimming removed 6 bases from V and 1 base from J, with 7 bases in between. The DNA for the CDR3 is TGTGCCACCAGGGCCGACAGCAATCAGCCCCAGCATTTT. It is translated as CATRADSNQPQHF.

This clonotype was seen more than once but under ten times. The chain has TRBV29-1 and TRBJ2-2; D may be TRBD2 (5 bases). In germline, CDR1 is SQVTM, CDR2 ANQGSEA. The CDR3 has 14 amino acids. V lost 4 bases to trimming and J lost 1 base, with 10 bases between them. The CDR3 spells CSVGLTQNTGELFF. The CDR3 bases are TGCAGCGTTGGACTAACCCAGAACACCGGGGAGCTGTTTTTT.

This clonotype was counted only a few times. CDR3 sequence: CASSWAPGQGIRDEQFF. Here the CDR3 DNA reads TGTGCCAGCAGTTGGGCCCCGGGACAGGGGATTAGGGATGAGCAGTTCTTC. The chain recombines TRBV6-5 with TRBJ2-1; 10 bases line up with TRBD1. Trimming cost V 4 bases and J 8 bases; bases outside gene matches: 14. Germline V gene data show CDR1 as MNHEY and CDR2 as SVGAGI. The CDR3 has 17 residues.

Of note for this clonotype: This sequence may be a read error, since a much larger clone differs from it by one base. The chain recombines TRBV29-1 with TRBJ2-1; D is perhaps TRBD1 or TRBD2 (7 bases each). CDR3 length: 11 residues. The germline gives CDR1 SQVTM, CDR2 ANQGSEA. V lost 8 bases and J 13 bases, leaving 18 bases between the germline ends. The CDR3 DNA reads TGCAGCATTCCAACAGGGGAGGGACAGTTCTTC. This translates into CSIPTGEGQFF.

In its sample, this clonotype was seen a few times. CDR3 region: CAIRGQSRSGANVLTF. In DNA form, the CDR3 reads TGTGCCATCAGGGGACAGTCCCGCTCTGGGGCCAACGTCCTGACTTTC. This chain connects TRBV10-3 to TRBJ2-6; 7 nucleotides line up with TRBD1. This CDR3 region has 16 residues. V was pared by 6 bases and J by 0 bases, with 5 bases of the junction left unmatched. The V gene's germline CDR1 is ENHRY and CDR2 SYGVKD.

This clonotype was detected ten times or more. The rearrangement uses TRBV5-1 and TRBJ1-2, with TRBD1 identical over 7 bases. The CDR3 extends over 14 amino acids. Germline V lookup: CDR1 SGHRS, CDR2 YFSETQ. V lost 4 bases to trimming and J lost 6 bases; unmatched junction nucleotides: 9. The DNA for the CDR3 is TGCGCCAGCAGCATCAGGGGGTATTCGGATGGCTACACCTTC. Residues: CASSIRGYSDGYTF. The full variable domain, completed using reference TRBV5-1 and TRBJ1-2, is KAGVTQTPRYLIKTRGQQVTLSCSPISGHRSVSWYQQTPGQGLQFLFEYFSETQRNKGNFPGRFSGRQFSNSRSEMNVSTLELGDSALYLCASSIRGYSDGYTFGSGTRLTVV.

This clonotype was found a few times. This chain uses TRBV20-1 with TRBJ1-2; D uncertain. CDR1 is DFQATT, CDR2 SNEGSKA, per germline (reference sequence). Trimming shortened V by 8 bases and J by 0 bases, and 4 bases separated the two germline ends. The length of the CDR3 is 10 residues. CDR3: CSCSNYGYTF. The CDR3 DNA reads as TGCAGTTGTTCTAACTATGGCTACACCTTC.

The table lists this clonotype with a few counts. The rearrangement links TRBV27 to TRBJ2-7; D unresolved. The CDR3 sequence is 13 residues long. V was shortened by 3 bases and J by 6 bases, with 12 bases between the two germline ends. Germline-derived CDR1 and CDR2 are MNHEY and SMNVEV (reference sequence). The DNA for the CDR3 is TGTGCCAGCAGTTTCGCGGCCTCCCGCGAGCAGTACTTC. Encoded protein: CASSFAASREQYF.

The chain couples TRBV5-1 to TRBJ1-6; no clear D. The CDR3 sequence is 15 residues long. CDR1 and CDR2 (germline): SGHRS, YFSETQ. V was pared by 5 bases and J by 8 bases, with 17 bases between. DNA of the CDR3: TGCGCCAGCAGGCCGGTCTTATCCGGGGATTCACCCCTCCACTTT. Its translation is CASRPVLSGDSPLHF.

This clonotype was seen ten or more times. The chain has TRBV29-1 and TRBJ2-7; 8 bases are a match to TRBD2. The CDR3 contains 14 residues. J lost 5 bases, V lost 4 bases, and 10 bases had no gene match. The germline CDR1 and CDR2 sequences are SQVTM and ANQGSEA. The CDR3 coding sequence is TGCAGCGTTGTTCCCTTAGCGGGGTCCCACGAGCAGTACTTC. Translated, it gives CSVVPLAGSHEQYF.

This clonotype was counted between two and nine times. The V and J genes are TRBV7-2 and TRBJ2-7; 8 positions match TRBD1. The CDR3 runs to 15 residues. The V and J ends lost 5 bases and 2 bases, in that order; junction bases with no gene match: 8. Germline CDR1 is SGHTA and CDR2 is FQGNSA. The CDR3 here is CASSTRLDRAYEQYF. The CDR3 nucleotides are TGTGCCAGCAGCACTCGGTTGGACAGGGCCTACGAGCAGTACTTC.

In this sample, this clonotype turned up many times. The V gene is TRBV20-1, the J gene TRBJ2-1, with D uncertain. V was pared by 0 bases and J by 2 bases, with 11 bases between. This CDR3 comprises 15 residues. Germline CDR1 DFQATT, CDR2 SNEGSKA (reference sequence). In nucleotides, the CDR3 is TGCAGTGCTAGAGAGCCGAAACCTCCCTACAATGAGCAGTTCTTC. The encoded protein is CSAREPKPPYNEQFF.

The rearrangement links TRBV7-2 to TRBJ1-1; D not certain. The CDR3 covers 16 residues. Germline values: CDR1 SGHTA, CDR2 FQGNSA. V was clipped by 1 base and J by 6 bases, with 18 bases between them. The CDR3 coding sequence is TGTGCCAGCAGCTTAGGTAGGGTACTAATGGTCGCTGAAGCTTTCTTT. Its protein is CASSLGRVLMVAEAFF.

CDR3 coding DNA: TGCGCCAGCAGCCAAGCCGGAGCCACCTACAATGAGCAGTTCTTC. This codes for CASSQAGATYNEQFF. V is TRBV4-3 and J is TRBJ2-1; no clear D gene. Between the trimmed V and J ends, which lost 1 base and 2 bases, there was a span of 9 bases. This CDR3 comprises 15 residues. Germline CDR1 and CDR2: LGHNA and YSLEER.

This clonotype showed up just a few times. The chain combines TRBV14 with TRBJ2-5, with TRBD1 identical over 7 bases. CDR3 length: 15 amino acids. Germline trimming cut 2 bases from V and 5 bases from J; bases unmatched to any gene: 8. Germline lookup yields CDR1 SGHDN and CDR2 FVKESK. Here the CDR3 DNA reads TGTGCCAGCAGCCAAATGGGACAGATCGGCGAGACCCAGTACTTC. Translating gives CASSQMGQIGETQYF.

The V gene is TRBV11-2, the J gene TRBJ2-7, with D uncertain. The germline V and J ends were trimmed by 1 base and 2 bases, with 21 bases remaining between them. Germline V gene lookup returns CDR1 SGHAT and CDR2 FQNNGV. This CDR3 has 18 amino acids. This CDR3 is CASSLVRPSSSQTYEQYF. The CDR3 bases are TGTGCCAGCAGCTTAGTGAGGCCATCCTCCTCCCAAACCTACGAGCAGTACTTC.